The 25 T cell receptor beta chains below come from one sample, sequenced in a study of early T cells in non-severe SARS-CoV-2 infection (dated by TCRdb to about 2021). The library relied on 5' RACE. Sequencing used a NextSeq 500. The public reads were run again by TCRdb, first through fastp at Q25 and then through MiXCR, and only productive beta chains were kept. Every CDR3 protein is listed once, alongside the most common genes and DNA of its rows. The sample records about 22,000 distinct CDR3 sequences, 3.5% to 4.5% of which are singletons. The leading ten clones occupy 4.5% to 6% of the sample. The specimen was whole blood. These receptors were taken from an adult who was a healthcare worker with PCR-confirmed SARS-CoV-2 infection or an uninfected control (not recorded which).

This CDR3 reads CASSFAREDIQYF. The CDR3 nucleotides are TGTGCCAGCAGCTTTGCCCGGGAGGACATTCAGTACTTC. J is TRBJ2-4 and V is TRBV5-4; 7 bases map to TRBD2. V shed 2 bases and J 8 bases; nucleotides not matched to a gene: 4. From germline, CDR1 is SGHNT and CDR2 YYREEE (reference sequence). The CDR3 is 13 residues long. Complete variable domain (other parts from reference TRBV5-4 and TRBJ2-4): ETGVTQSPTHLIKTRGQQVTLRCSSQSGHNTVSWYQQALGQGPQFIFQYYREEENGRGNFPPRFSGLQFPNYSSELNVNALELDDSALYLCASSFAREDIQYFGAGTRLSVL.

This clonotype was recorded many times. V usage is TRBV12-3 or TRBV12-4 and J usage is TRBJ1-1; the D gene is possibly TRBD1 (6 bases). The CDR3 has 15 residues. The V gene lost 5 bases and the J gene lost 7 bases, with 20 bases spanning the gap. The CDR3 DNA sequence: TGTGCCAGCAGTCTAACCCGGCCGAACAGGGTTGAAGCTTTCTTT. It encodes CASSLTRPNRVEAFF.

The V gene is TRBV11-3, the J gene TRBJ1-1; D remains ambiguous. Germline V gene data show CDR1 as SGHNT and CDR2 as YENEEA. The V end was cut by 6 bases, the J end by 0 bases, with 8 bases between. The CDR3 contains 13 residues. CDR3 amino acids: CASSSLMNTEAFF. The CDR3 DNA sequence: TGTGCCAGCAGTTCTTTAATGAACACTGAAGCTTTCTTT.

The chain has TRBV5-1 and TRBJ2-7; 8 bases fit TRBD2. Germline values: CDR1 SGHRS, CDR2 YFSETQ. After removal of 4 bases from V and 6 bases from J, the junction contained 18 bases not matched to a gene. CDR3 length: 17 amino acids. CDR3 region: CASSPRPGLAPLGEQYF. DNA for the CDR3: TGCGCCAGCAGCCCCCGACCCGGACTAGCCCCTCTCGGCGAGCAGTACTTC.

This clonotype was counted ten times or more. V gene TRBV14 combines with J gene TRBJ1-1; 10 bases are shared with TRBD1. The CDR3 totals 15 residues. J was trimmed by 6 bases and V by 3 bases; bases with no gene match: 7. Looked up from germline, CDR1 is SGHDN and CDR2 is FVKESK. As DNA, the CDR3 is TGTGCCAGCAGCCACCCTGACAGGGGGCATGCTGAAGCTTTCTTT. The encoded protein is CASSHPDRGHAEAFF.

This clonotype was observed many times. The chain recombines TRBV6-2 or TRBV6-3 with TRBJ1-1; possible D gene TRBD1, 6 bases. Trimming removed 5 bases at V and 9 bases at J, with 10 bases between. The CDR3 loop spans 11 amino acids. Germline CDR1 and CDR2: MNHEY and SVGEGT. CDR3 DNA sequence: TGTGCCAGCAGTGACAGGAGTAAAGCTTTCTTT. It translates to CASSDRSKAFF.

This clonotype was counted at least ten times. The chain joins TRBV6-5 to TRBJ2-3; D may be TRBD1 (5 bases). This CDR3 comprises 12 residues. Germline V gene lookup returns CDR1 MNHEY and CDR2 SVGAGI. V shed 6 bases and J shed 3 bases, with 7 bases lying between them. The CDR3 nucleotides are TGTGCCAGCAGACAGGAGACAGATACGCAGTATTTT. It codes for CASRQETDTQYF.

This chain uses TRBV5-8 with TRBJ2-3; D gene uncertain. The CDR3 has 16 amino acids. Trimming pared 0 bases from V and 3 bases from J, leaving 14 bases between. In germline, CDR1 is SGHTS, CDR2 YDEGEE. The CDR3 coding sequence is TGTGCCAGCAGCTTGGGGGCCCCTTTAAAAACAGATACGCAGTATTTT. Translation gives CASSLGAPLKTDTQYF.

This clonotype qualifies as medium-sized (0.01 to 0.1%). The chain's CDR3 is CASRSTNSPYEQYF. The CDR3 nucleotides are TGTGCCAGCAGGTCGACTAATTCCCCCTACGAGCAGTACTTC. This chain joins TRBV6-1 and TRBJ2-7; D possibly corresponds to TRBD2 (5 bases). The CDR3 contains 14 residues. Germline V gene data show CDR1 as MNHNS and CDR2 as SASEGT. V lost 6 bases and J lost 2, with 14 bases in between.

This clonotype has a count of ten or more. The rearrangement joins TRBV5-4 to TRBJ2-3; a possible D gene is TRBD2 (5 bases). The germline CDR1 and CDR2 sequences are SGHNT and YYREEE (reference sequence). V was cut by 3 bases and J by 0 bases, with 11 bases left in between. This CDR3 has 15 residues. This chain's CDR3 is CASSSRGTSTDTQYF. In DNA, the CDR3 is TGTGCCAGCAGCTCCCGGGGAACTAGCACAGATACGCAGTATTTT. Using reference TRBV5-4 and TRBJ2-3 for the parts outside the CDR3, the full variable domain is ETGVTQSPTHLIKTRGQQVTLRCSSQSGHNTVSWYQQALGQGPQFIFQYYREEENGRGNFPPRFSGLQFPNYSSELNVNALELDDSALYLCASSSRGTSTDTQYFGPGTRLTVL.

This clonotype was recorded at least ten times. This chain uses TRBV5-1 with TRBJ2-2; 8 bases are a match to TRBD1. CDR1 is SGHRS and CDR2 is YFSETQ in the germline V gene. V shed 4 bases, J shed 2 bases, and the junction held 10 bases outside the gene matches. The CDR3 is 17 residues long. The CDR3 spells CASSRIGDRRNTGELFF. The DNA for the CDR3 is TGCGCCAGCAGCCGAATCGGGGACAGGCGTAACACCGGGGAGCTGTTTTTT.

This clonotype is termed medium-sized. The chain has TRBV6-5 and TRBJ2-1; D is possibly TRBD2 (6 bases). This CDR3 is 17 amino acids long. V was pared by 4 bases and J by 4 bases, with 20 bases between. From germline, CDR1 is MNHEY and CDR2 SVGAGI. The CDR3 protein is CASSSLSGSGTYNEQFF. The CDR3, as DNA: TGTGCCAGCAGTTCTCTCTCCGGGAGTGGCACGTACAATGAGCAGTTCTTC.

Many counts were recorded for this clonotype. The V call is TRBV7-2, the J call TRBJ1-1; D may be TRBD1 (6 bases). Germline V gene data show CDR1 as SGHTA and CDR2 as FQGNSA. V was clipped by 5 bases and J by 0 bases, with 19 bases between them. The CDR3 is 17 amino acids. CDR3: CASSPLPPGQMNTEAFF. The CDR3 DNA reads TGTGCCAGCAGCCCCCTCCCCCCGGGACAAATGAACACTGAAGCTTTCTTT.

This clonotype was counted many times. The chain uses TRBV19 and TRBJ2-3; D gene ambiguous. V lost 0 bases and J 2 bases, leaving 15 bases between the germline ends. CDR1 and CDR2 (germline): LNHDA, SQIVND (reference sequence). This CDR3 is 17 amino acids long. The CDR3 DNA follows: TGTGCCAGTAGTATAGATCATAGACTCTCCACCACAGATACGCAGTATTTT. Amino acids: CASSIDHRLSTTDTQYF.

This clonotype was recorded at least ten times. V is TRBV10-2 and J is TRBJ2-3, with 13 bases matching TRBD2. From germline, CDR1 is WSHSY and CDR2 SAAADI. This CDR3 is built from 16 residues. The V segment lost 5 bases and the J segment 1 base; nucleotides outside the gene matches: 3. The CDR3 bases are TGCGCCAGCAGTTGGACTAGCGGGGGCCGCACAGATACGCAGTATTTT. This gives the protein CASSWTSGGRTDTQYF.

This clonotype is medium-sized. V usage is TRBV29-1 and J usage is TRBJ2-5, with 7 bases identical to TRBD2. Germline V gene lookup returns CDR1 SQVTM and CDR2 ANQGSEA. Trimming removed 0 bases from V and 5 bases from J; junction bases left unmatched: 3. The CDR3 consists of 13 residues. The CDR3 region is CSVEEREGETQYF. As DNA, the CDR3 is TGCAGCGTTGAAGAGAGGGAGGGGGAGACCCAGTACTTC.

Within the sample, this clonotype is medium-sized (0.01 to 0.1%). The CDR3 DNA follows: TGTGCCACCACTGGGGCCAACGTCCTGACTTTC. As protein: CATTGANVLTF. This chain joins TRBV6-2 or TRBV6-3 and TRBJ2-6; no reliable D call. The CDR3 covers 11 residues. With 10 bases removed from V and 2 bases from J, the gap between germline ends came to 3 bases. Germline assignment: CDR1 MNHEY and CDR2 SVGEGT.

There are many counts of this clonotype. This sequence joins TRBV11-2 and TRBJ2-7, with D unclear. Trimming shortened V by 6 bases and J by 0 bases, and 12 bases separated the two germline ends. Germline V gives CDR1 SGHAT, CDR2 FQNNGV. The CDR3 contains 14 residues. CDR3 in DNA: TGTGCCAGCAGGCAGACTGATAGCTCCTACGAGCAGTACTTC. As protein: CASRQTDSSYEQYF.

This clonotype was picked up many times. The junction differs from germline at one of its ends, possibly a read error. The DNA of the CDR3 is TGTACCAGCTCATCATCTCGACAGGGAGGGGTGTCCTCTGGAAACACCATATATTTT. This codes for CTSSSSRQGGVSSGNTIYF. J is TRBJ1-3 and V is TRBV18; TRBD1 matches at 7 bases. Germline V gives CDR1 KGHSH, CDR2 LQKENI. This CDR3 is built from 19 residues.

The chain joins TRBV5-8 to TRBJ1-2; D remains ambiguous. Trimming pared 3 bases from V and 7 bases from J, leaving 7 bases between. Germline V CDR1 and CDR2: SGHTS, YDEGEE. The CDR3 contains 11 residues. Here the CDR3 DNA reads TGTGCCAGCAGCTCCCGGGGTGGCTACACCTTC. Translating gives CASSSRGGYTF.

This clonotype was picked up many times. The rearrangement joins TRBV19 to TRBJ1-2, with 7 positions matching TRBD1. CDR1 LNHDA and CDR2 SQIVND come from the germline V gene (reference sequence). Losses at the gene ends were 4 bases for V and 0 bases for J; bases not matched to a gene: 5. The CDR3 covers 15 residues. For the CDR3, the DNA is TGTGCCAGTAGTACACAGGGGACAGCTAACTATGGCTACACCTTC. It is translated as CASSTQGTANYGYTF.

There are a few counts of this clonotype. The chain recombines TRBV25-1 with TRBJ2-7; 11 bases align to TRBD1. J was trimmed by 3 bases and V by 7 bases; bases with no gene match: 8. Per the germline V gene, CDR1 is MGHDK and CDR2 is SYGVNS. This CDR3 has 15 amino acids. The CDR3 spells CASMRSGTGGYEQYF. As DNA, the CDR3 is TGTGCCAGCATGAGGTCCGGGACAGGGGGCTACGAGCAGTACTTC.

Ten or more counts support this clonotype. CDR3 nucleotide sequence: TGCGCCAGCAGCCAAGAAGTCAGGGCTGAGCAGTTCTTC. Its translation: CASSQEVRAEQFF. This chain links TRBV4-3 with TRBJ2-1; weak D call: TRBD1 (5 bases). V dropped 0 bases and J dropped 9 bases, with 9 bases sitting between them. The length of the CDR3 is 13 residues. Germline V gene data show CDR1 as LGHNA and CDR2 as YSLEER.

Many counts were recorded for this clonotype. In DNA form, the CDR3 reads TGTGCCAGCAGTAGGGGACAAGACAATCAGCCCCAGCATTTT. As protein: CASSRGQDNQPQHF. The chain employs TRBV2 and TRBJ1-5; tentative D call: TRBD1 (6 bases). The CDR3 has 14 residues. The V end lost 5 bases, the J end lost 3 bases, and 11 bases lay between the germline ends. Germline V lookup: CDR1 SNHLY, CDR2 FYNNEI.

On this clonotype itself: This could be a read error, since a much larger clone is one nucleotide away. This chain uses TRBV29-1 with TRBJ2-7, with TRBD1 identical over 10 bases. The germline gives CDR1 SQVTM, CDR2 ANQGSEA. The CDR3 loop spans 16 amino acids. DNA for the CDR3: TGCAGCATTGAAGATGGTACCGGGACAGGGGTCTACGAGCAGTACTTC. As protein: CSIEDGTGTGVYEQYF.